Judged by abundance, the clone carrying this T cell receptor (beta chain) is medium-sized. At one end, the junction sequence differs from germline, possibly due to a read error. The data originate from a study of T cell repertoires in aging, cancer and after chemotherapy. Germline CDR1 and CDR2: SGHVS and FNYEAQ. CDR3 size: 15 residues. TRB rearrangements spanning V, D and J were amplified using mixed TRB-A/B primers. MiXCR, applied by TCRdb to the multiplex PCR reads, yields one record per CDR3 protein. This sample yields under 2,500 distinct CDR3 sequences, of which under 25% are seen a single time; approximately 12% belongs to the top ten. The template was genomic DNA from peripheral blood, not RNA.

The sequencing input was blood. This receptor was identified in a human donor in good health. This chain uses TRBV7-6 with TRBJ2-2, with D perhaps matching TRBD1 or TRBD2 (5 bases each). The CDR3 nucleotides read TGTGCCAGCAGCCTAGCAGGGTCTGTCACCGGGGAGCTGTTTTTT. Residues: CASSLAGSVTGELFF.